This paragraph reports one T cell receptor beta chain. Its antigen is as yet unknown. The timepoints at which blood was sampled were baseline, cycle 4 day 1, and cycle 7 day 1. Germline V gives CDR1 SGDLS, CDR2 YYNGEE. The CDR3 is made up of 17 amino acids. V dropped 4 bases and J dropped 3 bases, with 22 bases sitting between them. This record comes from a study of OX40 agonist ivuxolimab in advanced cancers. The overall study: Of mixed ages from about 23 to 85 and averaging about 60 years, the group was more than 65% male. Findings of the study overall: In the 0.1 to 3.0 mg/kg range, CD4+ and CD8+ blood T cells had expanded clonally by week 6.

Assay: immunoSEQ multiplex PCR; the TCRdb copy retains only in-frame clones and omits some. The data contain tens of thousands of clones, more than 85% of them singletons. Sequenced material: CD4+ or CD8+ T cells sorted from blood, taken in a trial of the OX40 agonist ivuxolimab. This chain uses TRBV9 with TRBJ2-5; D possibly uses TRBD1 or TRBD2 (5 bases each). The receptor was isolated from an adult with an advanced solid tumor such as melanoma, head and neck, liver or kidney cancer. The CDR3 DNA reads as TGTGCCAGCAGCAAGAGGGGAGCGGCTTCCTGGGAAGAGACCCAGTACTTC. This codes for CASSKRGAASWEETQYF.